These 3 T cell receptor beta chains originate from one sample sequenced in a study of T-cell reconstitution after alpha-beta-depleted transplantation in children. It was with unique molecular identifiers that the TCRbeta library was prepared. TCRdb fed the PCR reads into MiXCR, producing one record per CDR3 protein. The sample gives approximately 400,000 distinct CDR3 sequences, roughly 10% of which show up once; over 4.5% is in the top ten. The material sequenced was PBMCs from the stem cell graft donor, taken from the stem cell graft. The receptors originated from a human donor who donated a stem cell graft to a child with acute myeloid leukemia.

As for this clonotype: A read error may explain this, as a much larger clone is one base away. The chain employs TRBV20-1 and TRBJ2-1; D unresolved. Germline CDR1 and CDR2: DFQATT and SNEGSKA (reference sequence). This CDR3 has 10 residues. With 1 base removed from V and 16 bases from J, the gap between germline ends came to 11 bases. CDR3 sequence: CSARVTSTFF. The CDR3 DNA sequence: TGCAGTGCTAGAGTGACTTCGACCTTCTTC.

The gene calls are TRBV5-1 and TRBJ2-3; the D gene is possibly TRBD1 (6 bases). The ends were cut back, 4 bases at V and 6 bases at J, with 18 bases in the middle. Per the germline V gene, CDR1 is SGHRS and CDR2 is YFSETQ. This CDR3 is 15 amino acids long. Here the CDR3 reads CASSNGQSPQDTQYF. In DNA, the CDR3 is TGCGCCAGCAGCAACGGACAGTCCCCACAGGATACGCAGTATTTT.

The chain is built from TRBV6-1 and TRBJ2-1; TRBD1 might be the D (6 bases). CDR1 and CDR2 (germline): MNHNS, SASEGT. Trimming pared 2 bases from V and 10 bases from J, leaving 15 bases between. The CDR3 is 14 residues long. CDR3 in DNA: TGTGCCAGCAGTGAAACAGGGTCCCAGAGGGAGCAGTTCTTC. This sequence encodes CASSETGSQREQFF.